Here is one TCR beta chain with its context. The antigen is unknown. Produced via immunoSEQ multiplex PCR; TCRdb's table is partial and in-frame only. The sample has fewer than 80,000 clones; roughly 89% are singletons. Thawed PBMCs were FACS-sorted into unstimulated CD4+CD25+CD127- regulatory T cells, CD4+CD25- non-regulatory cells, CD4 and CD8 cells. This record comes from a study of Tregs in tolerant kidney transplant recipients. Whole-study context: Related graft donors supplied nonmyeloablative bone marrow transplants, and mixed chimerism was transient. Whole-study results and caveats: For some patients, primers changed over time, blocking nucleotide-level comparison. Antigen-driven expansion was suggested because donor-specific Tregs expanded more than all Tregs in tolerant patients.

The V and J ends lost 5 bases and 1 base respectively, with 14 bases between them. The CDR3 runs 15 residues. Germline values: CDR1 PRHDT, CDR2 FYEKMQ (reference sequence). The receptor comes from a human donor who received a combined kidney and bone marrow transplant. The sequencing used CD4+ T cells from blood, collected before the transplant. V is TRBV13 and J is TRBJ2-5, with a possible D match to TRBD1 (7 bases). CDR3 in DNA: TGTGCCAGCAGCCTCAACAGGGGACTCCAAGAGACCCAGTACTTC. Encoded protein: CASSLNRGLQETQYF. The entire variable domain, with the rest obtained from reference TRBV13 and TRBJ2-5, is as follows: AAGVIQSPRHLIKEKRETATLKCYPIPRHDTVYWYQQGPGQDPQFLISFYEKMQSDKGSIPDRFSAQQFSDYHSELNMSSLELGDSALYFCASSLNRGLQETQYFGPGTRLLVL.